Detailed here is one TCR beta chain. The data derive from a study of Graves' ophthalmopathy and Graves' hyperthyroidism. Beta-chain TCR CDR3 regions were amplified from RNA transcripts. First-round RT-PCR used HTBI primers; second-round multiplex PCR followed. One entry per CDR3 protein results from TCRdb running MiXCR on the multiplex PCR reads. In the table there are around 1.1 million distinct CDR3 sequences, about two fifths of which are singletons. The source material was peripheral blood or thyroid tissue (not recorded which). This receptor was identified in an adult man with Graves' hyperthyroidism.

The CDR3 DNA sequence: TGTGCCAGCAGCGTAGTAGACGAGCGATCGTATGGCTACACCTTC. Translating it yields CASSVVDERSYGYTF. V usage is TRBV11-2 and J usage is TRBJ1-2; D remains unclear. The CDR3 covers 15 residues. Germline-derived CDR1 and CDR2 are SGHAT and FQNNGV. With 5 bases removed from V and 5 bases from J, the gap between germline ends came to 18 bases.